Shown below are 23 T cell receptor beta chains from a single sample sequenced in a study of identical twins. TCRdb used MiXCR to reprocess the 5' RACE reads, holding one entry per CDR3 protein. This sample carries fewer than 550,000 distinct CDR3 sequences, roughly 15% of them seen once, and the ten largest clones take roughly 0.44%. In addition, the sample was reused for a study of yellow fever vaccine responses in identical twins.

The sample consisted of CD4+ T cells sorted from blood. Receptor source: a woman aged 18-29 years in good health.

In its sample, this clonotype was seen a few times. This chain links TRBV10-2 with TRBJ2-1; 12 bases line up with TRBD2. The germline V gene encodes CDR1 WSHSY and CDR2 SAAADI. With V trimmed by 7 bases and J by 5 bases, 3 bases remained unmatched. The CDR3 consists of 14 residues. The CDR3 DNA follows: TGCGCCAGCACGCCTAGCGGGGGGGACAATGAGCAGTTCTTC. It specifies CASTPSGGDNEQFF.

There are many counts of this clonotype. The chain uses TRBV7-9 and TRBJ2-1, with 9 nucleotides matching TRBD2. Per germline, CDR1 SEHNR and CDR2 FQNEAQ (reference sequence). The CDR3 consists of 15 residues. J gave up 1 base and V 5 bases, and 3 bases lay outside the gene matches. CDR3 DNA sequence: TGTGCCAGCAGCCTGAGCGGGAGGTCCTACAATGAGCAGTTCTTC. Translating it yields CASSLSGRSYNEQFF.

The chain is built from TRBV2 and TRBJ2-4, with D perhaps TRBD2 (7 bases). Germline CDR1 is SNHLY and CDR2 is FYNNEI. V was pared by 7 bases and J by 6 bases, with 13 bases between. CDR3 length: 13 residues. In DNA, the CDR3 is TGTGCCAGCACGGGGGGCGGAGGAAACATTCAGTACTTC. Translation gives CASTGGGGNIQYF.

The rearrangement uses TRBV6-1 and TRBJ2-2; D gene ambiguous. Trimming stripped 3 bases from V and 6 bases from J, with 8 bases between. Looked up from germline, CDR1 is MNHNS and CDR2 is SASEGT. The CDR3 is 13 amino acids. For the CDR3, the DNA is TGTGCCAGCAGTGATAGTTTGGCCGGGGAGCTGTTTTTT. It specifies CASSDSLAGELFF.

This clonotype was seen a few times. The J gene is TRBJ2-2, the V gene TRBV9; D is perhaps TRBD1 (6 bases). From germline, CDR1 is SGDLS and CDR2 YYNGEE. The CDR3 consists of 16 residues. Deletions cut 4 bases from V and 2 bases from J, with 15 bases between. DNA for the CDR3: TGTGCCAGCAGCTCCCATGCAGGGGCCAACACCGGGGAGCTGTTTTTT. This codes for CASSSHAGANTGELFF.

This clonotype turned up a few times. The CDR3 DNA follows: TGCGCCAGCAGCCAAGGGCCGATAACAGATACGCAGTATTTT. Protein: CASSQGPITDTQYF. The rearrangement links TRBV4-1 to TRBJ2-3, with D hard to call. The CDR3 consists of 14 residues. Germline V gives CDR1 MGHRA, CDR2 YSYEKL. Deletions cut 1 base from V and 3 bases from J, with 8 bases between.

In its sample, this clonotype was seen a few times. The chain carries TRBV11-2 and TRBJ1-4; a weak D match, TRBD1 (5 bases). The ends were cut back, 2 bases at V and 3 bases at J, with 10 bases in the middle. CDR1 and CDR2 (germline): SGHAT, FQNNGV. The CDR3 covers 15 residues. The CDR3 loop is CASSLNGGPNEKLFF. For the CDR3, the DNA is TGTGCCAGCAGCTTAAACGGGGGTCCTAATGAAAAACTGTTTTTT.

V usage is TRBV7-2 and J usage is TRBJ1-5; unclear D gene. The CDR3 runs to 17 residues. The V end was cut by 2 bases, the J end by 6 bases, with 20 bases between. Germline V CDR1 and CDR2: SGHTA, FQGNSA. This CDR3 is CASSLYVGGKASQPQHF. CDR3 bases: TGTGCCAGCAGCTTATACGTAGGAGGGAAGGCAAGTCAGCCCCAGCATTTT.

This clonotype has more than one count but fewer than ten. The genes are TRBV6-1 and TRBJ1-1; D is unresolved. The V and J ends lost 8 bases and 0 bases respectively, with 13 bases between them. Germline V gene sequence: CDR1 MNHNS, CDR2 SASEGT. This CDR3 contains 14 residues. The CDR3 here is CASRARELNTEAFF. The CDR3 bases are TGTGCCAGCCGGGCGCGAGAGTTGAACACTGAAGCTTTCTTT.

This clonotype has more than one count but fewer than ten. The chain joins TRBV4-2 to TRBJ1-6; TRBD1 agrees at 8 bases. J gave up 11 bases and V 6 bases, and 6 bases lay outside the gene matches. CDR3 length: 13 residues. Germline V lookup: CDR1 LGHNA, CDR2 YNFKEQ. The CDR3 sequence is CASRGQGATPLHF. CDR3 bases: TGTGCCAGCAGGGGGCAGGGGGCCACACCCCTCCACTTT.

This rearrangement joins TRBV18 to TRBJ2-3, with 15 nucleotides matching TRBD2. The CDR3 is 19 amino acids. Germline V gene data show CDR1 as KGHSH and CDR2 as LQKENI. V dropped 3 bases and J dropped 2; count of bases not matched to a gene: 9. In DNA form, the CDR3 reads TGTGCCAGCTCACCCGTCCCGGGACTAGCGGGAGGCCTCACAGATACGCAGTATTTT. Protein sequence: CASSPVPGLAGGLTDTQYF. Full variable domain (missing parts from reference TRBV18 and TRBJ2-3): NAGVMQNPRHLVRRRGQEARLRCSPMKGHSHVYWYRQLPEEGLKFMVYLQKENIIDESGMPKERFSAEFPKEGPSILRIQQVVRGDSAAYFCASSPVPGLAGGLTDTQYFGPGTRLTVL.

The chain combines TRBV20-1 with TRBJ2-7; 11 positions match TRBD2. Per the germline V gene, CDR1 is DFQATT and CDR2 is SNEGSKA (reference sequence). Unmatched junction bases numbered 6, after V lost 6 bases and J lost 2 bases. The CDR3 covers 14 residues. The CDR3 here is CSAQPGLAAYEQYF. The CDR3, as DNA: TGCAGTGCGCAACCGGGACTAGCGGCCTACGAGCAGTACTTC.

The chain uses TRBV2 and TRBJ2-5, with D perhaps being TRBD1 or TRBD2 (5 bases each). There are 12 residues in the CDR3. V was clipped by 7 bases and J by 5 bases, with 11 bases between them. The V gene's germline CDR1 is SNHLY and CDR2 FYNNEI. The CDR3 DNA follows: TGTGCCAGCAAGGGGAGCGTTGAGACCCAGTACTTC. Translating it yields CASKGSVETQYF.

This clonotype came up a few times. The chain uses TRBV5-1 and TRBJ2-7, with D perhaps TRBD1 (6 bases). The germline V and J ends were trimmed by 0 bases and 3 bases, with 16 bases remaining between them. The CDR3 is 16 amino acids. Germline CDR1 SGHRS, CDR2 YFSETQ. CDR3 bases: TGCGCCAGCAGCTTGGCGATACAGGGTTTAGGCTACGAGCAGTACTTC. Encoded protein: CASSLAIQGLGYEQYF.

This clonotype appeared a few times. CDR3 DNA sequence: TGTGCCACCAGCCCCTCGGGGGGGGTCACAGATACGCAGTATTTT. Amino acid sequence: CATSPSGGVTDTQYF. The chain couples TRBV15 to TRBJ2-3, with TRBD2 matching over 8 bases. The germline gives CDR1 LNHNV, CDR2 YYDKDF (reference sequence). The CDR3 runs 15 residues. V dropped 5 bases and J dropped 2; count of bases not matched to a gene: 6. Full variable domain (outside the CDR3, taken from reference TRBV15 and TRBJ2-3): DAMVIQNPRYQVTQFGKPVTLSCSQTLNHNVMYWYQQKSSQAPKLLFHYYDKDFNNEADTPDNFQSRRPNTSFCFLDIRSPGLGDTAMYLCATSPSGGVTDTQYFGPGTRLTVL.

Only a few counts were recorded for this clonotype. The chain uses TRBV18 and TRBJ1-1; D is unclear. The V and J ends lost 3 bases and 0 bases respectively, with 5 bases between them. Germline assignment: CDR1 KGHSH and CDR2 LQKENI. This CDR3 comprises 13 residues. CDR3 region: CASSPNLNTEAFF. The CDR3 DNA reads TGTGCCAGCTCACCTAACCTGAACACTGAAGCTTTCTTT.

This clonotype showed up just a few times. J is TRBJ2-2 and V is TRBV4-1, with D possibly called TRBD1 or TRBD2 (6 bases each). The V gene's germline CDR1 is MGHRA and CDR2 YSYEKL. The CDR3 covers 14 residues. V shed 8 bases and J shed 2 bases, with 12 bases lying between them. CDR3 nucleotide sequence: TGCGCCAGCGCGGGACAAACCAACACCGGGGAGCTGTTTTTT. Translation: CASAGQTNTGELFF.

This clonotype was seen a handful of times. The chain uses TRBV20-1 and TRBJ2-1; D might be TRBD1 (5 bases). The CDR3 totals 15 residues. Trimming shortened V by 1 base and J by 2 bases, and 12 bases separated the two germline ends. Germline V lookup: CDR1 DFQATT, CDR2 SNEGSKA (reference sequence). The CDR3: CSARVGQATYNEQFF. As DNA, the CDR3 is TGCAGTGCTAGAGTGGGGCAGGCCACCTACAATGAGCAGTTCTTC.

This clonotype was seen a few times. This chain uses TRBV5-1 with TRBJ2-2; 10 positions match TRBD2. Germline CDR1 SGHRS, CDR2 YFSETQ. This CDR3 contains 16 residues. The ends lost 3 bases at V and 4 bases at J; junction bases unmatched: 6. The CDR3 sequence: CASSSRLAGATGELFF. The CDR3 DNA follows: TGCGCCAGCAGCTCCCGGCTAGCGGGAGCCACCGGGGAGCTGTTTTTT.

This clonotype turned up a few times. The chain combines TRBV6-5 with TRBJ1-3, with D maybe TRBD1 (5 bases). The germline CDR1 and CDR2 sequences are MNHEY and SVGAGI. Deletions cut 3 bases from V and 1 base from J, with 13 bases between. CDR3 length equals 16 residues. CDR3 residues: CASSYGGGSSGNTIYF. CDR3 coding DNA: TGTGCCAGCAGTTATGGGGGGGGATCTTCTGGAAACACCATATATTTT.

This chain connects TRBV25-1 to TRBJ1-2; D not certain. V lost 5 bases, J lost 7 bases, and 8 bases lay in between. In germline, CDR1 is MGHDK, CDR2 SYGVNS. This CDR3 is 11 amino acids long. The CDR3 loop is CASSSILGYTF. CDR3 nucleotides: TGTGCCAGCAGTAGCATTCTTGGCTACACCTTC.

The CDR3 protein is CASSLAGGPAKNIQYF. The DNA for the CDR3 is TGCGCCAGCAGCTTGGCAGGGGGCCCGGCCAAAAACATTCAGTACTTC. This rearrangement joins TRBV5-1 to TRBJ2-4; 8 bases are shared with TRBD1. The ends lost 0 bases at V and 1 base at J; junction bases unmatched: 3. Per germline, CDR1 SGHRS and CDR2 YFSETQ. The CDR3 has 16 residues.

This clonotype was seen ten or more times. V and J are TRBV7-6 and TRBJ1-6; 8 bases line up with TRBD1. V lost 5 bases, J lost 3 bases, and 0 bases stayed unmatched. Per the germline V gene, CDR1 is SGHVS and CDR2 is FNYEAQ. The CDR3 loop spans 14 amino acids. The DNA for the CDR3 is TGTGCCAGCAGCGGACAGGGCTATAATTCACCCCTCCACTTT. It specifies CASSGQGYNSPLHF.